The clone carrying this TCR beta chain is a singleton in its sample. As yet, its antigen is unknown. This specimen comes from a study of cytomegalovirus exposure and HLA in healthy donors. Study information: A data release that came early held around 85 million unique TCRs from HLA-typed donors.

The CDR3 is made up of 12 amino acids. With 7 bases removed from V and 4 bases from J, the gap between germline ends came to 11 bases. CDR1 and CDR2 (germline): SGHDT, YYEEEE. General study results and limits: Some TCR beta chains (over 150 of them) were listed as cytomegalovirus-associated. Reports indicate that TCR beta sequences accurately predicted the HLA-A and HLA-B alleles of most subjects.

Researchers ran the PCR with 60 Vbeta and 13 Jbeta primers. Measured with immunoSEQ multiplex PCR; TCRdb has only the in-frame clones, and not every one. The sample has 70,000 to 95,000 clones; around two thirds are singletons. V is TRBV5-6 and J is TRBJ1-2; weak D call: TRBD1 (6 bases). Sequenced sample: PBMCs. This clonotype originated in a woman aged 25 to 39 in good health and CMV-seropositive. The CDR3 nucleotides read TGTGCCAGCTCAACAGGGATCTATGGCTACACCTTC. Its translation is CASSTGIYGYTF. Filled out from reference TRBV5-6 and TRBJ1-2, the complete variable domain reads DAGVTQSPTHLIKTRGQQVTLRCSPKSGHDTVSWYQQALGQGPQFIFQYYEEEERQRGNFPDRFSGHQFPNYSSELNVNALLLGDSALYLCASSTGIYGYTFGSGTRLTVV.